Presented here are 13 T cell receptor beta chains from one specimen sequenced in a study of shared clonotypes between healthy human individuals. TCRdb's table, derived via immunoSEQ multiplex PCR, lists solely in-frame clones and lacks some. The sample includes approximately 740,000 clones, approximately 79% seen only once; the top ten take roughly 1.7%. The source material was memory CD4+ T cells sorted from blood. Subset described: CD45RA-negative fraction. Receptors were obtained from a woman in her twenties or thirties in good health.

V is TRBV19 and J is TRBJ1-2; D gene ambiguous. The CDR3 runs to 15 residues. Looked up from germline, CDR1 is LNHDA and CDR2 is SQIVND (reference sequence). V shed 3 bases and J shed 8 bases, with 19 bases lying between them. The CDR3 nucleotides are TGTGCCAGTAGTATGAGTAACGGAGTCTCGGGGGGCTACACCTTC. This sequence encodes CASSMSNGVSGGYTF.

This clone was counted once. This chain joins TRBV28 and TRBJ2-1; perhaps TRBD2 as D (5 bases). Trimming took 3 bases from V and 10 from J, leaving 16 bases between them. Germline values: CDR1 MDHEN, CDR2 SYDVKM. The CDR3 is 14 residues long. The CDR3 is CASSFGDRKGEQFF. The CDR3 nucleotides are TGTGCCAGCAGTTTCGGGGATAGAAAAGGGGAGCAGTTCTTC.

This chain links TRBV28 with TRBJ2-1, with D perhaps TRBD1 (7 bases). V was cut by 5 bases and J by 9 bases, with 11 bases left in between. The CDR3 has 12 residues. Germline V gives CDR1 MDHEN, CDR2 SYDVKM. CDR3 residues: CASSRQGGEQFF. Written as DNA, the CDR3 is TGTGCCAGCAGTCGACAGGGAGGTGAGCAGTTCTTC.

The CDR3: CASSISGSSYNEQFF. DNA for the CDR3: TGTGCCAGCAGCATTAGCGGGAGTTCCTACAATGAGCAGTTCTTC. V usage is TRBV27 and J usage is TRBJ2-1; 9 positions agree with TRBD2. The CDR3 is made up of 15 amino acids. Germline V gene sequence: CDR1 MNHEY, CDR2 SMNVEV (reference sequence). V lost 6 bases, J lost 1 base, and 4 bases stayed unmatched.

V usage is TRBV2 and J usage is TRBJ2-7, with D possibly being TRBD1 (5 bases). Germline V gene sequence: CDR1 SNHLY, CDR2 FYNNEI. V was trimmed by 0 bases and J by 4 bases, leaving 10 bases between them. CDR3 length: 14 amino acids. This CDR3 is CASSEAQGGYEQYF. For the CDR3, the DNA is TGTGCCAGCAGTGAAGCGCAGGGCGGATACGAGCAGTACTTC. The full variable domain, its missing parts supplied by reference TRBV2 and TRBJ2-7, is EPEVTQTPSHQVTQMGQEVILRCVPISNHLYFYWYRQILGQKVEFLVSFYNNEISEKSEIFDDQFSVERPDGSNFTLKIRSTKLEDSAMYFCASSEAQGGYEQYFGPGTRLTVT.

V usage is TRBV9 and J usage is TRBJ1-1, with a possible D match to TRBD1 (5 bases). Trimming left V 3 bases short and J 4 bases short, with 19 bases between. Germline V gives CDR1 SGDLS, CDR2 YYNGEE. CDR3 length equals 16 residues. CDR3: CASSAVAGPGGTEAFF. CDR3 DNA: TGTGCCAGCAGCGCTGTGGCAGGGCCTGGAGGCACTGAAGCTTTCTTT.

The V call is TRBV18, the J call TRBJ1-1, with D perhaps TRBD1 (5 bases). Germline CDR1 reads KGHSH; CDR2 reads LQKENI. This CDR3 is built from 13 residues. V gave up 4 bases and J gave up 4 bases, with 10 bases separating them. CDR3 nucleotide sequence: TGTGCCAGCTCACTTGACAGAGCCACTGAAGCTTTCTTT. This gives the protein CASSLDRATEAFF.

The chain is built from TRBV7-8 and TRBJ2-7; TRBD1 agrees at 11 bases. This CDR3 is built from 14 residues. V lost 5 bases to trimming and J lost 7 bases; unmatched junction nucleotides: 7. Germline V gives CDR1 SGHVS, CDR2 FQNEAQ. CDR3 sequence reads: CASSPGTGGREQYF. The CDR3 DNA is TGTGCCAGCAGCCCTGGGACAGGGGGTAGGGAGCAGTACTTC.

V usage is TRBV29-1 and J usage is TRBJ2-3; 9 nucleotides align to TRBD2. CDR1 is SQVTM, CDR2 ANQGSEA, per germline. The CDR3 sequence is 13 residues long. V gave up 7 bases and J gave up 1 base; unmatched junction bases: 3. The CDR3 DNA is TGCAGCGCCAGGACTAGCGGCACAGATACGCAGTATTTT. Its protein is CSARTSGTDTQYF.

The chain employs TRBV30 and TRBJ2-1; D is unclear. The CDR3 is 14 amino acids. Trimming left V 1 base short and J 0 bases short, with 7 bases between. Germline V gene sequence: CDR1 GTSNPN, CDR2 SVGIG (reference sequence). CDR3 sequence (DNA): TGTGCCTGGAGTGGCAGCTCCTCCTACAATGAGCAGTTCTTC. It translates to CAWSGSSSYNEQFF.

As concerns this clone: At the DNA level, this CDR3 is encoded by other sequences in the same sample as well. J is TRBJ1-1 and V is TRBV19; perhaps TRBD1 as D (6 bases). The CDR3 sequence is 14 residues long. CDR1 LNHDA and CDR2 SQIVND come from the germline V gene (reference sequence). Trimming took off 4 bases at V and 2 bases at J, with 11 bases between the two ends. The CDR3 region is CASSSQGRNTEAFF. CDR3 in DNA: TGTGCCAGTAGTAGTCAGGGGAGAAACACTGAAGCTTTCTTT. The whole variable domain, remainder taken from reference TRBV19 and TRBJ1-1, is DGGITQSPKYLFRKEGQNVTLSCEQNLNHDAMYWYRQDPGQGLRLIYYSQIVNDFQKGDIAEGYSVSREKKESFPLTVTSAQKNPTAFYLCASSSQGRNTEAFFGQGTRLTVV.

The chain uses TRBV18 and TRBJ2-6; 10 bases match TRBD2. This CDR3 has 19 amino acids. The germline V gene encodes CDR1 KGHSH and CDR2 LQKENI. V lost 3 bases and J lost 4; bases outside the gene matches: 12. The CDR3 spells CASSPRLLAGAVGANVLTF. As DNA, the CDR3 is TGTGCCAGCTCACCCCGTTTGCTAGCGGGAGCAGTCGGGGCCAACGTCCTGACTTTC.

CDR3 nucleotides: TGTGCCAGCAGTCTTGGCGGAAGGGGCTTCTCCTACGAGCAGTACTTC. It specifies CASSLGGRGFSYEQYF. The gene calls are TRBV2 and TRBJ2-7; the D gene is possibly TRBD1 (5 bases). Germline V gene data show CDR1 as SNHLY and CDR2 as FYNNEI. V was pared by 5 bases and J by 0 bases, with 17 bases between. CDR3 length equals 16 residues. The whole variable domain, remainder taken from reference TRBV2 and TRBJ2-7, is EPEVTQTPSHQVTQMGQEVILRCVPISNHLYFYWYRQILGQKVEFLVSFYNNEISEKSEIFDDQFSVERPDGSNFTLKIRSTKLEDSAMYFCASSLGGRGFSYEQYFGPGTRLTVT.